This TCR beta chain is from a study of blood T cell repertoires in COVID-19. Study at large: The samples span acute and convalescent COVID-19 from the United States, Italy and Spain. From T cells, B-cell-depleted T cells, or PBMCs came the material, which was cDNA or gDNA.

As processed by the authors: Estimated nucleated cell counts came from reference gene primer amplification. TCRdb's copy holds only in-frame clones and misses some; the assay was immunoSEQ multiplex PCR. V, J and clone size are those of that table, while D and trimming were read from the DNA. The table has more than 250,000 clones, around 83% seen once; the top ten hold 1% to 1.5%. The trim removed 7 bases at V and 5 bases at J, leaving 14 bases unmatched. The CDR3 spans 16 residues. Per germline, CDR1 LGHNT and CDR2 FRNRAP. The TCR comes from a woman aged 45-60 years with acute or convalescent COVID-19. The sequenced material came from peripheral blood. The chain is built from TRBV12-5 and TRBJ2-7; 10 bases line up with TRBD1. The CDR3, as DNA: TGTGCTAGTGTCGCCGGGACAGGGGTATTGGGGGACGAGCAGTACTTC. Its translation is CASVAGTGVLGDEQYF.